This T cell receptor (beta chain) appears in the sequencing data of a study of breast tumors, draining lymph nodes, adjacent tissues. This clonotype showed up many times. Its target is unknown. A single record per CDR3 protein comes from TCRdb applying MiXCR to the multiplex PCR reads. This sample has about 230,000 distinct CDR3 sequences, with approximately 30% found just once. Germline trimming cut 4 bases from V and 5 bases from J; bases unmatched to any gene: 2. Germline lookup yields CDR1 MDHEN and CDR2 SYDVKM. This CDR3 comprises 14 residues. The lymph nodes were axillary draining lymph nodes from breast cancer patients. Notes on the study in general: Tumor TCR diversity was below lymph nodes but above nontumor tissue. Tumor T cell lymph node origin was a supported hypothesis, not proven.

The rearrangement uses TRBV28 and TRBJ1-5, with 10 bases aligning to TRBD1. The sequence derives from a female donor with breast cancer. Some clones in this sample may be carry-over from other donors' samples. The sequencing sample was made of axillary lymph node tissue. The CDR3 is CASSSGQGYQPQHF. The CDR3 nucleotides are TGTGCCAGCAGTTCGGGACAGGGGTATCAGCCCCAGCATTTT.